This T cell receptor (beta chain) originates from a study of CD4+ T cells in melanoma. Overall study results and limits: In melanoma, neoantigen-specific CD4+ T cells reportedly differed in differentiation state.

V lost 6 bases and J 3 bases, leaving 11 bases between the germline ends. There are 13 residues in the CDR3. Germline CDR1 reads LNHDA; CDR2 reads SQIVND (reference sequence). The data were produced by immunoSEQ multiplex PCR, yet TCRdb's version contains in-frame clones alone and is incomplete. The sample gives about 50,000 clones, 89% of which show up once; about 10% is in the top ten. On this clone: The antigen is undetermined.

The sample comprised peripheral blood. The chain carries TRBV19 and TRBJ1-1; perhaps TRBD1 as D (5 bases). The origin of this receptor is a human donor with melanoma. The CDR3 nucleotides read TGTGCCAGTAGCGGCGACAGAGACACTGAAGCTTTCTTT. Amino acid sequence: CASSGDRDTEAFF.